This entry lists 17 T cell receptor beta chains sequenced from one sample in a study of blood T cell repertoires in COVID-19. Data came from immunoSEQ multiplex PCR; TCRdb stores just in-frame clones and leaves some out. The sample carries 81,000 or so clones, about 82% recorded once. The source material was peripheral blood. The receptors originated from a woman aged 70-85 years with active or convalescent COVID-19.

The CDR3, as DNA: TGCGCCAGCAGGGATCTGGGACAGCAGCGGTCCGGGGAGCTGTTTTTT. The encoded protein is CASRDLGQQRSGELFF. The chain employs TRBV4-1 and TRBJ2-2; 7 bases map to TRBD1. Germline loops: CDR1 MGHRA, CDR2 YSYEKL. This CDR3 comprises 16 residues. The junction had 13 bases not matched to a gene; V was cut back by 6 bases and J by 6 bases.

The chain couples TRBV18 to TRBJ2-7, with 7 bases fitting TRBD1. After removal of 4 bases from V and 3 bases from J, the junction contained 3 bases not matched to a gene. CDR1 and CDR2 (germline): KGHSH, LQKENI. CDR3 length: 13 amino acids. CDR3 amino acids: CASSQGQSYEQYF. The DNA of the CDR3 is TGTGCCAGCTCACAGGGACAGAGCTACGAGCAGTACTTC.

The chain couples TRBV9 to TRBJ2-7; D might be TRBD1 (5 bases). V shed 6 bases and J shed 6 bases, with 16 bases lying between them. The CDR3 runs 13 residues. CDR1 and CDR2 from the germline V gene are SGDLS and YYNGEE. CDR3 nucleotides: TGTGCCAGCAATCAGGGTATTGGGGCCGAGCAGTACTTC. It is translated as CASNQGIGAEQYF.

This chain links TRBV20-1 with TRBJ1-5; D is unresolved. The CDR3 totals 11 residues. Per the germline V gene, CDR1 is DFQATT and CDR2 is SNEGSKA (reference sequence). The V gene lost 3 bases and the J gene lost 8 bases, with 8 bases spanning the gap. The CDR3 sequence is CSASVSEPQHF. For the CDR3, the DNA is TGCAGTGCTAGTGTTTCCGAGCCCCAGCATTTT.

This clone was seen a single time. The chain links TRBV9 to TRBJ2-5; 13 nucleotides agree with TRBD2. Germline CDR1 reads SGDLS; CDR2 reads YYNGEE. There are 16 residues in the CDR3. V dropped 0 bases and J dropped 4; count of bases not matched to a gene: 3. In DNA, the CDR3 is TGTGCCAGCAGCGTAGGCGGGACTAGCGGGGCAGAGACCCAGTACTTC. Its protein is CASSVGGTSGAETQYF.

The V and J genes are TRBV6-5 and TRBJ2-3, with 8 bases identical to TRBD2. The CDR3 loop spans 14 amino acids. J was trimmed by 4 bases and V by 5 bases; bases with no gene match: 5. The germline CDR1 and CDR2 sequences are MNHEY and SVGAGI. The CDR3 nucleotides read TGTGCCAGCAGTCTGCCGGGACTAGCAGATACGCAGTATTTT. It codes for CASSLPGLADTQYF.

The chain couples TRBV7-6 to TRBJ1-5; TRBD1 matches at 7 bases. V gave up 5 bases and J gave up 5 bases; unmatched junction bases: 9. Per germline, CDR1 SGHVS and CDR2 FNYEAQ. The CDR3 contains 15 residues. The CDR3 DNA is TGTGCCAGCAGCCTTACGACAGGGTTTGATCAGCCCCAGCATTTT. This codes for CASSLTTGFDQPQHF.

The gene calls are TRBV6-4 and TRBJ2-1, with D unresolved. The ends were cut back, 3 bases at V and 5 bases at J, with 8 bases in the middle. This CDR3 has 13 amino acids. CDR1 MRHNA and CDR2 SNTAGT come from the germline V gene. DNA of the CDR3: TGTGCCAGCAGTGATTTAGTTAACAATGAGCAGTTCTTC. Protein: CASSDLVNNEQFF.

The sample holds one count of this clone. This CDR3 is CAISGTVSSKLFF. CDR3 DNA: TGTGCCATCAGTGGGACTGTCTCCTCAAAACTGTTTTTT. The chain recombines TRBV10-3 with TRBJ1-4; D gene unclear. This CDR3 comprises 13 residues. V lost 4 bases, J lost 10 bases, and 13 bases lay in between. In germline, CDR1 is ENHRY, CDR2 SYGVKD.

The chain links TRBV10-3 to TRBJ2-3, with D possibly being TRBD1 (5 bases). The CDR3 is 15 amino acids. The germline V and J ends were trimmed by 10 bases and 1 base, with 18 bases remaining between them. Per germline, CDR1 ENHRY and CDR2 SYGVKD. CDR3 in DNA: TGTGCCACGAAAGGGGCTCCCGAGGGCACAGATACGCAGTATTTT. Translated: CATKGAPEGTDTQYF.

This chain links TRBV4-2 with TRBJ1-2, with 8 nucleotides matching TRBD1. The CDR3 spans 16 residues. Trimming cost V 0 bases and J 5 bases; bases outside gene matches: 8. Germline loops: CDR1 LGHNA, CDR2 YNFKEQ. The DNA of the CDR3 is TGTGCCAGCAGCCAAGATCTCCAGGGGGCGGTGTATGGCTACACCTTC. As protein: CASSQDLQGAVYGYTF.

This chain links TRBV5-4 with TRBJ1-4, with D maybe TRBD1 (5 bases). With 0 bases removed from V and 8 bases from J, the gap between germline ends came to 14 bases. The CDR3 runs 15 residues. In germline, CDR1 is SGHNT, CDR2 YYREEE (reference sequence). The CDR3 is CASSLAEGGGEKLFF. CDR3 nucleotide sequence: TGTGCCAGCAGCTTGGCCGAGGGCGGGGGGGAAAAACTGTTTTTT. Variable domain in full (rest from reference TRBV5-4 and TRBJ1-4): ETGVTQSPTHLIKTRGQQVTLRCSSQSGHNTVSWYQQALGQGPQFIFQYYREEENGRGNFPPRFSGLQFPNYSSELNVNALELDDSALYLCASSLAEGGGEKLFFGSGTQLSVL.

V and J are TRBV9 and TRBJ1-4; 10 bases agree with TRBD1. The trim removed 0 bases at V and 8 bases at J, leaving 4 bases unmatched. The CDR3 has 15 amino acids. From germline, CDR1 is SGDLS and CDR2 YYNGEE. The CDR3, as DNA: TGTGCCAGCAGCGTAGGTTTGACAGGGGGCGAAAAACTGTTTTTT. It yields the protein CASSVGLTGGEKLFF.

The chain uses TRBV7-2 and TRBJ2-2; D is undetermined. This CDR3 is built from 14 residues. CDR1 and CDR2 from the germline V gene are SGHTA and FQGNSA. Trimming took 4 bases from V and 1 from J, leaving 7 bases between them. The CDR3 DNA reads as TGTGCCAGCAGCTCGAACAGGAACACCGGGGAGCTGTTTTTT. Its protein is CASSSNRNTGELFF.

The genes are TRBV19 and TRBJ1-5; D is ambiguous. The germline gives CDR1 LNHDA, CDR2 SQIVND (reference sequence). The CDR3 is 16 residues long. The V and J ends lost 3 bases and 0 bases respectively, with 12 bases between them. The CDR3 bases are TGTGCCAGTAGTATGGAGAGGCAATATAGCAATCAGCCCCAGCATTTT. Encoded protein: CASSMERQYSNQPQHF.

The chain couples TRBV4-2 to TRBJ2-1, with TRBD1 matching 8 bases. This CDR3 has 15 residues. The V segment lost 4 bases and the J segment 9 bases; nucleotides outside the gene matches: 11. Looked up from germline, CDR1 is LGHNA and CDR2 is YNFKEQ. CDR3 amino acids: CASSPTQGAMGEQFF. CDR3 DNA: TGTGCCAGCAGCCCAACCCAGGGGGCCATGGGTGAGCAGTTCTTC.

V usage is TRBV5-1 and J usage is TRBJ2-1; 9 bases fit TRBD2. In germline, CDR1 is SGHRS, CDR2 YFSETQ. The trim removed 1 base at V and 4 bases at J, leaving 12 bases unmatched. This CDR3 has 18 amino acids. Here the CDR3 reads CASSLFRTSVGSYNEQFF. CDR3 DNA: TGCGCCAGCAGCTTGTTTCGGACTAGCGTCGGATCATACAATGAGCAGTTCTTC.